What follows is one T cell receptor (beta chain) and its context. This may stem from a read error, because a much larger clone lies one nucleotide away. This entry comes from a study of molecular identifiers for immune sequencing clone quantification. A single record per CDR3 protein comes from TCRdb applying MiXCR to the PCR reads. The table has about half a million distinct CDR3 sequences, 25% seen once. The CDR3 spans 14 residues. CDR1 SQVTM and CDR2 ANQGSEA come from the germline V gene. What was sequenced was naive CD8+ T cells from blood, with Jurkat cell RNA spiked in. As to subset: FACS-sorted CD8+CD4-CCR7+CD45RA+ naive T cells. This chain connects TRBV29-1 to TRBJ2-7; TRBD2 matches 10 bases. The source is a human donor in good health. Some libraries in this study had Jurkat cell RNA spiked in. CDR3 in amino acids: CSVELAGVSYERYF. In DNA, the CDR3 is TGCAGCGTTGAGCTAGCGGGGGTCTCCTACGAGCGGTACTTC.